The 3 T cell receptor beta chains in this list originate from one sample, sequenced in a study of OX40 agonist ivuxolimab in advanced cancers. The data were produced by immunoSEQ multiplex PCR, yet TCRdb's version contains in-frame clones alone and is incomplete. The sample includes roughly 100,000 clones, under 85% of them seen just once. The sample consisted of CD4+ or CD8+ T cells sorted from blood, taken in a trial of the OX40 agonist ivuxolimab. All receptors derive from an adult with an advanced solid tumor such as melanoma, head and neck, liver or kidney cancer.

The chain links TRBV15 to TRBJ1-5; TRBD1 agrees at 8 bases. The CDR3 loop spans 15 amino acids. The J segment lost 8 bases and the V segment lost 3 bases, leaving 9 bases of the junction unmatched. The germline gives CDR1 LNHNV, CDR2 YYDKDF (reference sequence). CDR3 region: CATSREGQGIEPQHF. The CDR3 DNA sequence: TGTGCCACCAGCAGGGAAGGACAGGGAATTGAGCCCCAGCATTTT.

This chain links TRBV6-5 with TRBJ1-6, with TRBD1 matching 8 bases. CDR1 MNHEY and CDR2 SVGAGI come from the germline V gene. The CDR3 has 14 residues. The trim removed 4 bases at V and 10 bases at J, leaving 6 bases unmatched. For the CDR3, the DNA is TGTGCCAGCAGTTCCGACAGGGGTGTCTCACCCCTCCACTTT. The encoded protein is CASSSDRGVSPLHF.

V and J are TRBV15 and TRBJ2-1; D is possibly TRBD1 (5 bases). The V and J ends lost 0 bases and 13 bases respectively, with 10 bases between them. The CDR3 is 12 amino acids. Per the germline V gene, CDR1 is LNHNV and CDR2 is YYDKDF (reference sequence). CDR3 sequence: CATSRDQQVQFF. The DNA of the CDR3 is TGTGCCACCAGCAGAGATCAACAGGTTCAGTTCTTC.